Shown below are 6 T cell receptor beta chains from a single sample sequenced in a study of control samples from healthy donors and cancer patients. Measured with immunoSEQ multiplex PCR; TCRdb has only the in-frame clones, and not every one. The sample yields approximately 150,000 clones, 93% seen once. Sequencing was done on a sample of blood. Receptor source: a man between 18 and 35 years old in good health.

This clone was detected once. The chain uses TRBV6-5 and TRBJ2-7; tentative D call: TRBD1 (6 bases). V lost 6 bases and J 2 bases, leaving 17 bases between the germline ends. The V gene's germline CDR1 is MNHEY and CDR2 SVGAGI. CDR3 length equals 15 residues. This CDR3 is CASRSLRDTPYEQYF. In nucleotides, the CDR3 is TGTGCCAGCAGGAGTCTCCGGGACACCCCCTACGAGCAGTACTTC.

The genes are TRBV6-1 and TRBJ2-7; D gene ambiguous. With 2 bases removed from V and 7 bases from J, the gap between germline ends came to 15 bases. The CDR3 totals 14 residues. CDR1 and CDR2 (germline): MNHNS, SASEGT. The CDR3 loop reads CASSEQDSAREQYF. The DNA for the CDR3 is TGTGCCAGCAGTGAACAGGATTCCGCCCGGGAGCAGTACTTC.

The chain couples TRBV7-3 to TRBJ2-1; a weak D match, TRBD2 (5 bases). With 5 bases removed from V and 5 bases from J, the gap between germline ends came to 16 bases. The germline gives CDR1 SGHTA, CDR2 FQGTGA. This CDR3 spans 15 amino acids. The CDR3 region is CASSLALGADNEQFF. CDR3 bases: TGTGCCAGCAGCCTAGCCCTCGGCGCGGACAATGAGCAGTTCTTC.

J is TRBJ2-1 and V is TRBV10-3; 8 bases are shared with TRBD1. The CDR3 has 14 amino acids. Per the germline V gene, CDR1 is ENHRY and CDR2 is SYGVKD. V was pared by 4 bases and J by 5 bases, with 4 bases of the junction left unmatched. The CDR3 here is CAISVQGADNEQFF. CDR3 nucleotides: TGTGCCATCAGTGTTCAGGGGGCAGACAATGAGCAGTTCTTC.

The rearrangement uses TRBV9 and TRBJ1-1; TRBD1 matches 7 bases. The J segment lost 8 bases and the V segment lost 3 bases, leaving 13 bases of the junction unmatched. Germline V gene sequence: CDR1 SGDLS, CDR2 YYNGEE. The CDR3 covers 15 residues. The CDR3 sequence is CASSGTNRGPREAFF. The DNA for the CDR3 is TGTGCCAGCAGCGGGACCAACAGGGGCCCTCGCGAAGCTTTCTTT.

The gene calls are TRBV9 and TRBJ2-1, with 9 positions matching TRBD2. The J segment lost 3 bases and the V segment lost 3 bases, leaving 4 bases of the junction unmatched. Germline-derived CDR1 and CDR2 are SGDLS and YYNGEE. This CDR3 comprises 15 residues. For the CDR3, the DNA is TGTGCCAGCAGCGAATCTAGCGGGGTCTACAATGAGCAGTTCTTC. Translated: CASSESSGVYNEQFF.